What follows are 5 T cell receptor beta chains derived from one specimen sequenced in a study of tumor-infiltrating lymphocytes in oesophageal squamous cell carcinoma. TCRdb redid the calling of the PCR reads with MiXCR, one entry per CDR3 protein. This table holds 5,500 to 6,500 distinct CDR3 sequences, 13% to 15% found once. The material sequenced was normal esophageal tissue next to the tumor. These receptors originate from a male donor with esophageal squamous cell carcinoma.

This clonotype is classed as medium-sized. CDR3 sequence: CASSQGGDGYTF. The CDR3 region has the DNA TGTGCCAGCAGTCAGGGAGGGGATGGCTACACCTTC. The chain links TRBV7-6 to TRBJ1-2; tentatively, D is TRBD1 (5 bases). This CDR3 spans 12 amino acids. V lost 6 bases to trimming and J lost 6 bases, with 11 bases between them. The germline V gene encodes CDR1 SGHVS and CDR2 FNYEAQ. The full variable domain, completed using reference TRBV7-6 and TRBJ1-2, is GAGVSQSPRYKVTKRGQDVALRCDPISGHVSLYWYRQALGQGPEFLTYFNYEAQQDKSGLPNDRFSAERPEGSISTLTIQRTEQRDSAMYRCASSQGGDGYTFGSGTRLTVV.

In its sample, this clonotype ranks as medium-sized (0.01 to 0.1%). The rearrangement links TRBV7-9 to TRBJ1-1; D uncertain. Trimming stripped 5 bases from V and 1 base from J, with 8 bases between. The CDR3 totals 13 residues. In germline, CDR1 is SEHNR, CDR2 FQNEAQ (reference sequence). CDR3 amino acids: CASSPTSNTEAFF. In nucleotides, the CDR3 is TGTGCCAGCAGCCCAACTTCGAACACTGAAGCTTTCTTT. The full variable domain, in which reference TRBV7-9 and TRBJ1-1 provide the parts outside the CDR3, is DTGVSQNPRHKITKRGQNVTFRCDPISEHNRLYWYRQTLGQGPEFLTYFQNEAQLEKSRLLSDRFSAERPKGSFSTLEIQRTEQGDSAMYLCASSPTSNTEAFFGQGTRLTVV.

On this clonotype itself: The germline gene is not matched at one end of the junction; a read error may be the cause. The genes are TRBV7-2 and TRBJ2-3; TRBD2 matches 7 bases. Per the germline V gene, CDR1 is SGHTA and CDR2 is FQGNSA. The CDR3 has 15 residues. The CDR3 sequence is CASSSYTSDTGKLYF. The DNA for the CDR3 is TGTGCCAGCAGCTCGTATACTAGCGACACCGGGAAGCTGTACTTC.

The genes are TRBV28 and TRBJ1-1; TRBD1 is a possible D gene (6 bases). Germline V gives CDR1 MDHEN, CDR2 SYDVKM. This CDR3 has 15 amino acids. V was shortened by 5 bases and J by 11 bases, with 24 bases between the two germline ends. The CDR3: CASSPPRGMLPSAFF. CDR3 DNA sequence: TGTGCCAGCAGTCCCCCCAGGGGCATGTTGCCATCTGCTTTCTTT.

This clonotype was seen a few times. The rearrangement joins TRBV5-1 to TRBJ1-1; tentatively, D is TRBD1 (5 bases). This CDR3 contains 14 residues. Trimming shortened V by 0 bases and J by 4 bases, and 10 bases separated the two germline ends. The germline gives CDR1 SGHRS, CDR2 YFSETQ. CDR3 nucleotide sequence: TGCGCCAGCAGCTTGGGTGGGGGGGGCACTGAAGCTTTCTTT. Its protein is CASSLGGGGTEAFF.